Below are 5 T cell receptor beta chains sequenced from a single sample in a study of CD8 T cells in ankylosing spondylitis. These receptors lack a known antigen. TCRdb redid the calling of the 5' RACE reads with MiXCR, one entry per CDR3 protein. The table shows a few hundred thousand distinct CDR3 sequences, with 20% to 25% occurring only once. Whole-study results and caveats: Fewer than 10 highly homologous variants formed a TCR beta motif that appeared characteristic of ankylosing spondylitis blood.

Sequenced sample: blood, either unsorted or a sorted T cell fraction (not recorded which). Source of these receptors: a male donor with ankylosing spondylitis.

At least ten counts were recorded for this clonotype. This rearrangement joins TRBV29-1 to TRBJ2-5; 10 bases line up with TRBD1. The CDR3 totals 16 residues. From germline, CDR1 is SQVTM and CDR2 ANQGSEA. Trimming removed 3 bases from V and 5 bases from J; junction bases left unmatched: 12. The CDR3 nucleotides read TGCAGCGTTGAGACGCCGGGACAGGGGAATTTCGAGACCCAGTACTTC. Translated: CSVETPGQGNFETQYF.

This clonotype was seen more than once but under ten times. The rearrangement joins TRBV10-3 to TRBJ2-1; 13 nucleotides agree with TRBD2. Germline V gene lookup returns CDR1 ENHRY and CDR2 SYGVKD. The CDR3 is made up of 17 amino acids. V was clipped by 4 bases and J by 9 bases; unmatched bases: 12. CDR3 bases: TGTGCCATCAGTGGTAGGGGGACTAGCGGGGTCTACGGTGAGCAGTTCTTC. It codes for CAISGRGTSGVYGEQFF.

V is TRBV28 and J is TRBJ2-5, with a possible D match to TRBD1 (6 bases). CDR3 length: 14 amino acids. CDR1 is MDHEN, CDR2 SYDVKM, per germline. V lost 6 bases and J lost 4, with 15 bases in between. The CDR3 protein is CASSLRGRRETQYF. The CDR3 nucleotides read TGTGCCAGCAGCCTCAGGGGAAGGAGAGAGACCCAGTACTTC.

The CDR3 nucleotides read TGCGCCAGCAGCTTGAACCTGGGCTACGAGCAGTACTTC. It encodes CASSLNLGYEQYF. The gene calls are TRBV5-1 and TRBJ2-7; D ambiguous. The V gene's germline CDR1 is SGHRS and CDR2 YFSETQ. CDR3 size: 13 residues. V lost 1 base and J 3 bases, leaving 8 bases between the germline ends.

For the CDR3, the DNA is TGCAGCGTTAGTAGTGGGGGAGATCCCCAAGCTTTCTTT. Its translation: CSVSSGGDPQAFF. The chain links TRBV29-1 to TRBJ1-1; possibly TRBD1 for D (5 bases). The CDR3 contains 13 residues. Germline V gene lookup returns CDR1 SQVTM and CDR2 ANQGSEA. V gave up 5 bases and J gave up 9 bases, with 19 bases separating them.